A selection of T cell receptor beta chains follows, all from one sample in a study of identical twins. TCRdb called the 5' RACE reads again in MiXCR, with one record for every CDR3 protein. Of roughly 280,000 distinct CDR3 sequences in the sample, roughly 9.8% are singletons; the top ten hold 6% to 8.5%. A further study also used this sample, focusing on yellow fever vaccine responses in identical twins.

The source material was CD8+ T cells sorted from blood. All receptors derive from a woman between 18 and 29 years old in good health. The CDR3 runs from the conserved cysteine through the conserved F or W. D genes are given only for firm matches. Where a row states a size, it is once, few, many or the class of an expanded clone; other rows omit it.

len,d_gene,v_gene,abundance,j_gene,CDR3nt,CDR3aa
12,-,TRBV7-9,few,TRBJ1-1,TGTGCCAGCAGCTTTGGGGCCACTGAAGCTTTCTTT,CASSFGATEAFF
17,-,TRBV4-3,-,TRBJ2-3,TGCGCCAGCAGCCAAGCAGTTGCAGGGGAATTACCAGATACGCAGTATTTT,CASSQAVAGELPDTQYF
17,TRBD1,TRBV4-3,many,TRBJ2-7,TGCGCCAGCAGCCAAGATCATCCCGGGACAGGGGCCTACGAGCAGTACTTC,CASSQDHPGTGAYEQYF
16,-,TRBV4-3,few,TRBJ2-1,TGCGCCAGCAGCCAAGATGGGATAAGCTCCTACAATGAGCAGTTCTTC,CASSQDGISSYNEQFF
21,TRBD2,TRBV11-2,-,TRBJ2-5,TGTGCCAGCAGCTTAGACGATCGGGGACTAGCGGTCCTAAACAGGCAGGAGACCCAGTACTTC,CASSLDDRGLAVLNRQETQYF
17,TRBD2,TRBV29-1,-,TRBJ2-3,TGCAGCGTTGAAGGGAGGACTAGCGGGAGCAGATCAGATACGCAGTATTTT,CSVEGRTSGSRSDTQYF
14,TRBD2,TRBV20-1,-,TRBJ2-1,TGCAGTGCCAGGACTAGCGGGAGCTACAATGAGCAGTTCTTC,CSARTSGSYNEQFF
18,TRBD2,TRBV9,-,TRBJ2-5,TGTGCCAGCAGCGTAGAAGGCTGGCGCGGGGGGCCTGGAGAGACCCAGTACTTC,CASSVEGWRGGPGETQYF
14,-,TRBV20-1,many,TRBJ1-6,TGCAGTGCTGGAGGCAGCTCCTATAATTCACCCCTCCACTTT,CSAGGSSYNSPLHF
15,TRBD1,TRBV6-2/TRBV6-3,many,TRBJ1-1,TGTGCCAGCAGTTACGCGGGACAGGGGAGCACTGAAGCTTTCTTT,CASSYAGQGSTEAFF
15,TRBD1,TRBV10-2,many,TRBJ2-7,TGCGCCAGCTCAAATGCCGGGACAGGGAAGTCCGAGCAGTACTTC,CASSNAGTGKSEQYF
12,-,TRBV29-1,-,TRBJ2-3,TGCAGCGTTGTGGCCGAGTCGGCTACGCAGTATTTT,CSVVAESATQYF
17,TRBD2,TRBV25-1,many,TRBJ2-2,TGTGCCAGCAGCGCCGGACTAGCGGGTTCGAACACCGGGGAGCTGTTTTTT,CASSAGLAGSNTGELFF
12,-,TRBV29-1,many,TRBJ2-7,TGCAGCGTTGCCCCCGCGGGCTACGAGCAGTACTTC,CSVAPAGYEQYF
15,TRBD1,TRBV9,many,TRBJ2-7,TGTGCCAGCAGCGTAGCTGGGACAGGGGACGACGAGCAGTACTTC,CASSVAGTGDDEQYF
16,-,TRBV6-1,few,TRBJ2-6,TGTGCCAGCAGGCCACCTGGTAGTGCTGGGGCCAACGTCCTGACTTTC,CASRPPGSAGANVLTF
15,TRBD2,TRBV12-3/TRBV12-4,many,TRBJ2-2,TGTGCCAGCAGTTTTTCGGGGGGGGACACCGGGGAGCTGTTTTTT,CASSFSGGDTGELFF
16,-,TRBV7-8,many,TRBJ2-1,TGTGCCAGCAGCCTAGGGTCGGGGGCTCTTGGCAATGAGCAGTTCTTC,CASSLGSGALGNEQFF
14,-,TRBV9,few,TRBJ1-4,TGTGCCAGCAGCGTAGCTGGTGGTGGGGAAAAACTGTTTTTT,CASSVAGGGEKLFF
12,TRBD1,TRBV6-1,few,TRBJ2-1,TGTGCCATCTTGCAGGGGGCCTATGAGCAGTTCTTC,CAILQGAYEQFF